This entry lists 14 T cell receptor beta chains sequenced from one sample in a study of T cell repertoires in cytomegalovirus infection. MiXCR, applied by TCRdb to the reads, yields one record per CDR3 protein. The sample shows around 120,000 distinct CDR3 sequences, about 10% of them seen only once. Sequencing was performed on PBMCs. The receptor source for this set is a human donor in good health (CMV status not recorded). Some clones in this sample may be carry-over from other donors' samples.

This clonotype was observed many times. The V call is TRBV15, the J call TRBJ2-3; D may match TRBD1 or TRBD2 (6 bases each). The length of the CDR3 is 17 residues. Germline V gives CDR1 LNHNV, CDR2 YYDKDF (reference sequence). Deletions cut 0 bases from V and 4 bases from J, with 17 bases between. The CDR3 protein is CATSRDGVRGQADTQYF. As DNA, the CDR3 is TGTGCCACCAGCAGAGATGGGGTCCGGGGGCAGGCAGATACGCAGTATTTT.

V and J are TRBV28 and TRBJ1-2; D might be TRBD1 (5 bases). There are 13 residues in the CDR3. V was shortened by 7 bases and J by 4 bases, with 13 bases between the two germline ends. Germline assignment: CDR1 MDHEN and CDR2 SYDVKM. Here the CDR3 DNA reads TGTGCCAGCACCGAGACAGACCTCTATGGCTACACCTTC. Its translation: CASTETDLYGYTF.

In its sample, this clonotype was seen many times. The CDR3 bases are TGCAGTGCTAGAGATCCCCAGGGGGCGTCTTATGAGACCCAGTACTTC. Translated: CSARDPQGASYETQYF. The gene calls are TRBV20-1 and TRBJ2-5, with 8 bases lining up with TRBD1. Trimming at V came to 0 bases and at J to 5 bases, leaving 11 bases not matched to a gene. Germline V lookup: CDR1 DFQATT, CDR2 SNEGSKA (reference sequence). The CDR3 is made up of 16 amino acids.

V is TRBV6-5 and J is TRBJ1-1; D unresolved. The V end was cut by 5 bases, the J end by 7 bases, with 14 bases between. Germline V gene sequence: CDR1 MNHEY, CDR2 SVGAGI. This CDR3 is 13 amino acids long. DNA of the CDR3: TGTGCCAGCAGTACCTCGGGCGTCTATGAAGCTTTCTTT. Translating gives CASSTSGVYEAFF.

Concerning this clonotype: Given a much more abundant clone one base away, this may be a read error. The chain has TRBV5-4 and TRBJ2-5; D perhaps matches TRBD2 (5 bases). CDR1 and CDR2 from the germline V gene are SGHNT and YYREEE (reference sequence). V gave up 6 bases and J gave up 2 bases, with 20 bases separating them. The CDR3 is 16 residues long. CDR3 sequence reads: CASITLGGPLQETQYF. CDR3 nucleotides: TGTGCCAGCATTACACTAGGAGGACCACTACAAGAGACCCAGTACTTC.

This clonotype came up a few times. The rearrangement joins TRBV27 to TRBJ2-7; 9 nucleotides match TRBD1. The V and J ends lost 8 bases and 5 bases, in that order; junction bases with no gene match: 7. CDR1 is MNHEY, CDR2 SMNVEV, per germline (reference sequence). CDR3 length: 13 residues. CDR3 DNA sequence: TGTGCCAGCTCCCGGGACAGGGTGGACGAGCAGTACTTC. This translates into CASSRDRVDEQYF.

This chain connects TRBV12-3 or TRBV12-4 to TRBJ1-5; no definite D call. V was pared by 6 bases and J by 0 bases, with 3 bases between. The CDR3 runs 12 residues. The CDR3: CASSASNQPQHF. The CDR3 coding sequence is TGTGCCAGCAGCGCTAGCAATCAGCCCCAGCATTTT.

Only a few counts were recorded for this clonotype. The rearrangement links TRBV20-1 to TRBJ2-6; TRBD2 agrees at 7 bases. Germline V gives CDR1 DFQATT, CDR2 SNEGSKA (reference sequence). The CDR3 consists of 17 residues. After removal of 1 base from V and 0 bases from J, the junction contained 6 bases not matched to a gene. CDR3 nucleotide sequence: TGCAGTGCTAGAGGGGGGGGGTGGAGCTCTGGGGCCAACGTCCTGACTTTC. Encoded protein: CSARGGGWSSGANVLTF.

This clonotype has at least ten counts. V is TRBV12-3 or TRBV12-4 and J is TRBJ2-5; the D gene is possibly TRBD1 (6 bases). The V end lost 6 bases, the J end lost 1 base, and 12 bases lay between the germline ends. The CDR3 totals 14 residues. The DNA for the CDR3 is TGTGCCAGCAGCCGGCAGACAGGCCAAGAGACCCAGTACTTC. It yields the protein CASSRQTGQETQYF.

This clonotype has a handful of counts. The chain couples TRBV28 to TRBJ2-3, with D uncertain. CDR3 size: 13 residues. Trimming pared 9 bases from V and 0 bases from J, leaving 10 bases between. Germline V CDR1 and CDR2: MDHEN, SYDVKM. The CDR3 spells CASKTHSTDTQYF. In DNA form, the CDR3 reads TGTGCCAGTAAGACTCATAGCACAGATACGCAGTATTTT.

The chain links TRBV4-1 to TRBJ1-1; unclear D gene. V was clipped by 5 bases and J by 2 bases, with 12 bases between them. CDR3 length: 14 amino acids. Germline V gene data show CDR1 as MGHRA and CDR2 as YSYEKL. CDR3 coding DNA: TGCGCCAGCAGCTATACCCCTACTAACACTGAAGCTTTCTTT. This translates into CASSYTPTNTEAFF.

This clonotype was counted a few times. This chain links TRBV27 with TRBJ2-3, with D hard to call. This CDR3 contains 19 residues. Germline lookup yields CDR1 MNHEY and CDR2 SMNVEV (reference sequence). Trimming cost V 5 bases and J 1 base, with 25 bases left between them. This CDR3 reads CASSRTPGTTGSRTDTQYF. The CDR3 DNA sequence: TGTGCCAGCAGTCGAACCCCGGGTACTACCGGGTCGCGCACAGATACGCAGTATTTT.

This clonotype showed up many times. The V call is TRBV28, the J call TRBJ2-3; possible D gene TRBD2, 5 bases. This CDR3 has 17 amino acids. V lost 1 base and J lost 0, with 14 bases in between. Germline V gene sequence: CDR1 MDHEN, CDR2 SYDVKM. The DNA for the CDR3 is TGTGCCAGCAGTTTATCCGTACGGACGGGAAGCACAGATACGCAGTATTTT. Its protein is CASSLSVRTGSTDTQYF.

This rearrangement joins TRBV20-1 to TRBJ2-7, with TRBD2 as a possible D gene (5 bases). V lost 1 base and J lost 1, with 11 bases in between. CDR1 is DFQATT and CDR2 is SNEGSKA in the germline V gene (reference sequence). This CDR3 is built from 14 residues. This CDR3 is CSARGGPNSYEQYF. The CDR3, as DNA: TGCAGTGCTAGAGGAGGGCCCAATTCCTACGAGCAGTACTTC.